One sample yielded the 3 T cell receptor beta chains listed below, sequenced in a study of blood T cell repertoires in COVID-19. Profiled with immunoSEQ multiplex PCR; TCRdb holds only in-frame clones, not every one. The table lists 100,000 or so clones, more than 75% of them singletons, with 9.5% to 15% in the top ten. Material for sequencing was peripheral blood. The receptors were gathered from a human donor in a cohort sampled during active COVID-19.

In this sample, this clone turned up once. The chain has TRBV7-6 and TRBJ2-7; 11 bases agree with TRBD1. Trimming removed 4 bases from V and 0 bases from J; junction bases left unmatched: 8. There are 17 residues in the CDR3. Germline V gene data show CDR1 as SGHVS and CDR2 as FNYEAQ. CDR3 amino acids: CASSSLTGTGGSYEQYF. In DNA form, the CDR3 reads TGTGCCAGCAGCTCACTTACCGGGACAGGGGGCTCCTACGAGCAGTACTTC.

The rearrangement uses TRBV6-5 and TRBJ2-7; 11 bases line up with TRBD1. The CDR3 is made up of 15 amino acids. With V trimmed by 6 bases and J by 5 bases, 9 bases remained unmatched. Germline values: CDR1 MNHEY, CDR2 SVGAGI. The CDR3 region has the DNA TGTGCCAGCAGGTCCGGGACAGGGGGAACCAACGAGCAGTACTTC. Encoded protein: CASRSGTGGTNEQYF.

The chain has TRBV21-1 and TRBJ2-1; the table calls TRBD2, which could not be checked here. TRBV21-1 is designated a pseudogene. This CDR3 comprises 15 residues. The CDR3 region has the DNA TGTGCCAGCAGCAAAGGAGCCTTATCCTACAATGAGCAGTTCTTC. Translated: CASSKGALSYNEQFF.